Listed below are T cell receptor beta chains from one sample, sequenced in a study of shared clonotypes between healthy human individuals. Libraries were prepared by immunoSEQ multiplex PCR; TCRdb keeps only in-frame clonotypes and omits some of them. The sample consists of about 1 million clones, around 75% of them appearing once. The specimen sequenced was memory CD4+ T cells sorted from blood. These receptors were collected from a man aged 18 to 29 in good health. Each CDR3 is given with its conserved first and last residue. Fields, in order: V gene, clone size, J gene, D gene, CDR3 DNA, CDR3 protein. The D gene is left open where the match is weak. Clone size, where shown, is once, few, many, or a class for clones that have expanded.

V gene: TRBV6-5; clone size: .; J gene: TRBJ2-5; D gene: .; CDR3 DNA: TGTGCCAGCAGACGACAGCTCCAAGAGACCCAGTACTTC; CDR3 protein: CASRRQLQETQYF
V gene: TRBV7-8; clone size: .; J gene: TRBJ2-1; D gene: TRBD2; CDR3 DNA: TGTGCCAGCAGCGGGCGGACTAGCAGTGGGTGGAATGAGCAGTTCTTC; CDR3 protein: CASSGRTSSGWNEQFF
V gene: TRBV20-1; clone size: few; J gene: TRBJ2-4; D gene: .; CDR3 DNA: TGCAGTGCTAGTCTGGAAAACATTCAGTACTTC; CDR3 protein: CSASLENIQYF
V gene: TRBV28; clone size: .; J gene: TRBJ2-5; D gene: TRBD2; CDR3 DNA: TGTGCCACAAGATTTAGCGGGGGTCAGACCCAGTACTTC; CDR3 protein: CATRFSGGQTQYF
V gene: TRBV6-1; clone size: .; J gene: TRBJ1-5; D gene: .; CDR3 DNA: TGTGCCAGCAGTGAACAAGGGGGTGGTCAGCCCCAGCATTTT; CDR3 protein: CASSEQGGGQPQHF
V gene: TRBV30; clone size: .; J gene: TRBJ1-5; D gene: TRBD1; CDR3 DNA: TGTGCCTGGGGGACAGCTAGCAATCAGCCCCAGCATTTT; CDR3 protein: CAWGTASNQPQHF
V gene: TRBV13; clone size: .; J gene: TRBJ2-3; D gene: .; CDR3 DNA: TGTGCCAGCAACTTCCTAGCGAAGGGCACAGATACGCAGTATTTT; CDR3 protein: CASNFLAKGTDTQYF
V gene: TRBV5-1; clone size: .; J gene: TRBJ2-3; D gene: .; CDR3 DNA: TGCGCCAGCAGCTTGGAGGCTAGCGGCACAGATACGCAGTATTTT; CDR3 protein: CASSLEASGTDTQYF
V gene: TRBV5-6; clone size: few; J gene: TRBJ1-2; D gene: .; CDR3 DNA: TGTGCCAGCAGCTTGCCGGGGGACTGGCATGGCTACACCTTC; CDR3 protein: CASSLPGDWHGYTF
V gene: TRBV6-1; clone size: .; J gene: TRBJ1-5; D gene: .; CDR3 DNA: TGTGCCAGCAGTACAGGGTCCAATCAGCCCCAGCATTTT; CDR3 protein: CASSTGSNQPQHF
V gene: TRBV28; clone size: .; J gene: TRBJ1-4; D gene: TRBD1; CDR3 DNA: TGTGCCAGCAGGGGGACAGGCGCTAATGAAAAACTGTTTTTT; CDR3 protein: CASRGTGANEKLFF
V gene: TRBV7-9; clone size: .; J gene: TRBJ1-6; D gene: .; CDR3 DNA: TGTGCCAGCAGCCTCGGGCCGAATTCACCCCTCCACTTT; CDR3 protein: CASSLGPNSPLHF
V gene: TRBV30; clone size: .; J gene: TRBJ1-4; D gene: .; CDR3 DNA: TGTGCCTGGAGTGGACAGGACGGCGAAAAACTGTTTTTT; CDR3 protein: CAWSGQDGEKLFF
V gene: TRBV6-5; clone size: .; J gene: TRBJ2-1; D gene: TRBD1; CDR3 DNA: TGTGCCAGCAGTTACTTACAGGGGAATGAGCAGTTCTTC; CDR3 protein: CASSYLQGNEQFF
V gene: TRBV19; clone size: .; J gene: TRBJ1-5; D gene: .; CDR3 DNA: TGTGCCAGTAGTATTCTCGGGACCATCAATCAGCCCCAGCATTTT; CDR3 protein: CASSILGTINQPQHF
V gene: TRBV7-2; clone size: .; J gene: TRBJ2-7; D gene: .; CDR3 DNA: TGTGCCAGCAGGCAGGGGTCTAGCTCCTACGAGCAGTACTTC; CDR3 protein: CASRQGSSSYEQYF
V gene: TRBV19; clone size: .; J gene: TRBJ1-5; D gene: .; CDR3 DNA: TGTGCCAGTTCTCCTAGACAGAGCAATCAGCCCCAGCATTTT; CDR3 protein: CASSPRQSNQPQHF
V gene: TRBV6-1; clone size: .; J gene: TRBJ1-4; D gene: .; CDR3 DNA: TGTGCCAGCAGTGTCCTCTGGGAAGCAACTAATGAAAAACTGTTTTTT; CDR3 protein: CASSVLWEATNEKLFF
V gene: TRBV18; clone size: .; J gene: TRBJ2-4; D gene: TRBD1; CDR3 DNA: TGTGCCAGCTCACCACCGGGACAGAGCAAAAACATTCAGTACTTC; CDR3 protein: CASSPPGQSKNIQYF
V gene: TRBV19; clone size: once; J gene: TRBJ2-3; D gene: .; CDR3 DNA: TGTGCCAGTAGCCTCGCCTTACACACAGATACGCAGTATTTT; CDR3 protein: CASSLALHTDTQYF
V gene: TRBV30; clone size: .; J gene: TRBJ1-6; D gene: .; CDR3 DNA: TGTGCCTGGGACGATCTGGGACCGAACTCCTATAATTCACCCCTCCACTTT; CDR3 protein: CAWDDLGPNSYNSPLHF
V gene: TRBV6-1; clone size: few; J gene: TRBJ1-3; D gene: .; CDR3 DNA: TGTGCCAGCAGTGAAGCGCGGGGAAGGGGGGCCGTATATTTT; CDR3 protein: CASSEARGRGAVYF
V gene: TRBV7-9; clone size: .; J gene: TRBJ2-7; D gene: .; CDR3 DNA: TGTGCCAGCAGCTACGGACAGACAAGGAGCTCCTACGAGCAGTACTTC; CDR3 protein: CASSYGQTRSSYEQYF
V gene: TRBV4-1; clone size: .; J gene: TRBJ2-7; D gene: .; CDR3 DNA: TGCGCCAGCAGCCTCGTCAGGGAGACCTACGAGCAGTACTTC; CDR3 protein: CASSLVRETYEQYF
V gene: TRBV7-2; clone size: .; J gene: TRBJ1-5; D gene: .; CDR3 DNA: TGTGCCAGCAGCTCCCGGGTAGGTGGGATCCAGCCCCAGCATTTT; CDR3 protein: CASSSRVGGIQPQHF
V gene: TRBV19; clone size: .; J gene: TRBJ2-7; D gene: .; CDR3 DNA: TGTGCCAGTAGTGAACTAGCCACCTACGAGCAGTACTTC; CDR3 protein: CASSELATYEQYF
V gene: TRBV29-1; clone size: .; J gene: TRBJ2-1; D gene: TRBD2; CDR3 DNA: TGCAGCGTTGAGGCCGGAAAGGGAGGGCGAGACAATGAGCAGTTCTTC; CDR3 protein: CSVEAGKGGRDNEQFF
V gene: TRBV4-3; clone size: many; J gene: TRBJ1-2; D gene: .; CDR3 DNA: TGCGCCACCGCCCGAGAAGCCACGGGTGCCGCTGGCTACACCTTC; CDR3 protein: CATAREATGAAGYTF
V gene: TRBV5-8; clone size: .; J gene: TRBJ1-5; D gene: TRBD1; CDR3 DNA: TGTGCCAGCAGCCGGTTACAGGGGGTTAGCAATCAGCCCCAGCATTTT; CDR3 protein: CASSRLQGVSNQPQHF
V gene: TRBV5-4; clone size: .; J gene: TRBJ2-1; D gene: TRBD2; CDR3 DNA: TGTGCCAGCAGCTTGGGGGGAGGGAGCGGCGGTAATGAGCAGTTCTTC; CDR3 protein: CASSLGGGSGGNEQFF
V gene: TRBV21-1; clone size: .; J gene: TRBJ1-4; D gene: .; CDR3 DNA: TGTGCCAGCAGCGCCCCCCAGGGGGGAAACAGGACCTTAACTAATGAAAAACTGTTTTTT; CDR3 protein: CASSAPQGGNRTLTNEKLFF
V gene: TRBV28; clone size: .; J gene: TRBJ1-6; D gene: TRBD1; CDR3 DNA: TGTGCCAGCAGTAGGCAGGGGGGTAATTCACCCCTCCACTTT; CDR3 protein: CASSRQGGNSPLHF
V gene: TRBV10-3; clone size: .; J gene: TRBJ2-5; D gene: .; CDR3 DNA: TGTGCCATCAGTGAGCTCGCAGGGGCGCGAGAGACCCAGTACTTC; CDR3 protein: CAISELAGARETQYF
V gene: TRBV11-2; clone size: .; J gene: TRBJ2-7; D gene: .; CDR3 DNA: TGTGCCTCCCGGCCGGTGGCAGGGTATTACGAGCAGTACTTC; CDR3 protein: CASRPVAGYYEQYF
V gene: TRBV11-3; clone size: once; J gene: TRBJ2-5; D gene: TRBD1; CDR3 DNA: TGTGCCAGCAGCTCCGGACAGGGTGATGAGACCCAGTACTTC; CDR3 protein: CASSSGQGDETQYF
V gene: TRBV7-9; clone size: .; J gene: TRBJ2-3; D gene: TRBD2; CDR3 DNA: TGTGCCAGCAGCTTAGCTAGCGGGGGGGCGAAGACAGATACGCAGTATTTT; CDR3 protein: CASSLASGGAKTDTQYF
V gene: TRBV27; clone size: few; J gene: TRBJ1-4; D gene: .; CDR3 DNA: TGTGCCAGCAGCCGCTCCCGGGACCCACGGGAAAAACTGTTTTTT; CDR3 protein: CASSRSRDPREKLFF
V gene: TRBV5-1; clone size: .; J gene: TRBJ1-6; D gene: .; CDR3 DNA: TGCGCCAGCAGCACCGGGACACCTGAGTCACCCCTCCACTTT; CDR3 protein: CASSTGTPESPLHF